This T cell receptor beta chain was recorded in a study of T cell responses to AZD1222 COVID-19 vaccine. Study-wide background: Second doses were pooled across both intervals (about 4 or about 12 weeks).

Measured with immunoSEQ multiplex PCR; TCRdb has only the in-frame clones, and not every one. The repertoire has just under 95,000 clones, under 95% of them found once; the top ten carry 22%. Germline lookup yields CDR1 MNHEY and CDR2 SMNVEV (reference sequence). The V gene end was trimmed by 8 bases and the J gene end by 8 bases; junction bases not matched to a gene: 19. The CDR3 is 16 residues long. Overall study findings and caveats: No repertoire was sampled before or during the peak T cell response, only after it. Spike-specific TCR breadth rose after two AZD1222 doses, and depth rose as well. Spike-spanning, vaccine-associated CD4 TCRs were dominant at 160-218 and 743-854.

On this clone: Its antigen is as yet unknown.

This clonotype was sampled from an adult in good health. The sequences come from peripheral blood, collected on day 0 of AZD1222 vaccination. The chain recombines TRBV27 with TRBJ1-2; 8 nucleotides match TRBD1. CDR3 loop: CASYPGHAGGVGGYTF. The DNA of the CDR3 is TGTGCCAGCTACCCTGGTCATGCAGGGGGCGTAGGGGGCTACACCTTC.